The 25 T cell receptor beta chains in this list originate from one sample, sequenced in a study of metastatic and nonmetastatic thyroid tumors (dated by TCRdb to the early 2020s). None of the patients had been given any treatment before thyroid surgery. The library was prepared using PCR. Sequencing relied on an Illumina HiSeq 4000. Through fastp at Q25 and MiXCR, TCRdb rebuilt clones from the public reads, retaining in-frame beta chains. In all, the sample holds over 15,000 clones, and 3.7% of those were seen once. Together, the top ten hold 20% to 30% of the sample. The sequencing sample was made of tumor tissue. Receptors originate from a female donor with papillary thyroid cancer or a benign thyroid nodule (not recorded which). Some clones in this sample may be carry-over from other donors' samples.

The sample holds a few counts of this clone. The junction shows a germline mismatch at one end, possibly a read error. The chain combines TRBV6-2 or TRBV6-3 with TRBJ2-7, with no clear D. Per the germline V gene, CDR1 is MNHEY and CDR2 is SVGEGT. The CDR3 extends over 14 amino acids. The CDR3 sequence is CASSRASVSHEQYF. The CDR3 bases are TGTGCCAGCAGCCGTGCAAGTGTCTCCCACGAGCAGTACTTC.

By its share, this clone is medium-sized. This CDR3 reads CASSVSGSYTEAFF. The CDR3 region has the DNA TGTGCCAGCAGCGTATCTGGTTCTTACACTGAAGCTTTCTTT. The V call is TRBV9, the J call TRBJ1-1; D is undetermined. V gave up 1 base and J gave up 3 bases, with 10 bases separating them. The CDR3 is 14 residues long. The V gene's germline CDR1 is SGDLS and CDR2 YYNGEE.

The DNA for the CDR3 is TGTGCCAGCAGTAATTCGCAGACTAATGAAAAACTGTTTTTT. Its translation is CASSNSQTNEKLFF. This chain connects TRBV28 to TRBJ1-4; D is ambiguous. Germline V gene sequence: CDR1 MDHEN, CDR2 SYDVKM. Trimming shortened V by 5 bases and J by 2 bases, and 9 bases separated the two germline ends. The CDR3 is 14 residues long.

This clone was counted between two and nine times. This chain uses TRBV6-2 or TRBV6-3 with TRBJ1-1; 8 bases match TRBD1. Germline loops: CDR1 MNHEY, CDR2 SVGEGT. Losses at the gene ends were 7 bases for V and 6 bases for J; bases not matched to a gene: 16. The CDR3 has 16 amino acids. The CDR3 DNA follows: TGTGCCAGCACGGACAGGGTAGGGACAACTTTTGCTGAAGCTTTCTTT. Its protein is CASTDRVGTTFAEAFF.

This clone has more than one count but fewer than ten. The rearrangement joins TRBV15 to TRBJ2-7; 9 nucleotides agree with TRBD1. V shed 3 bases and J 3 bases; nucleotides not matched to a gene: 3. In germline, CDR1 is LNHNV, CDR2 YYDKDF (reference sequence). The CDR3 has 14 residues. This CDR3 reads CATSSVDRGYEQYF. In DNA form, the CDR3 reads TGTGCCACCAGCAGTGTGGACAGGGGCTACGAGCAGTACTTC.

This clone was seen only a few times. The chain's CDR3 is CASSHYPGLAGGGAVTGELFF. The CDR3 DNA follows: TGTGCCAGCAGTCACTACCCGGGACTAGCGGGAGGGGGGGCCGTCACCGGGGAGCTGTTTTTT. The chain combines TRBV6-5 with TRBJ2-2; 16 nucleotides agree with TRBD2. CDR1 MNHEY and CDR2 SVGAGI come from the germline V gene. The ends lost 5 bases at V and 4 bases at J; junction bases unmatched: 16. The CDR3 extends over 21 amino acids.

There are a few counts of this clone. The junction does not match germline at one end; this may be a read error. This CDR3 is CASSESEEVF. The CDR3 region has the DNA TGTGCCAGCAGTGAATCTGAGGAGGTCTTT. This chain connects TRBV6-1 to TRBJ1-1; D gene uncertain. CDR1 MNHNS and CDR2 SASEGT come from the germline V gene. The CDR3 is made up of 10 amino acids.

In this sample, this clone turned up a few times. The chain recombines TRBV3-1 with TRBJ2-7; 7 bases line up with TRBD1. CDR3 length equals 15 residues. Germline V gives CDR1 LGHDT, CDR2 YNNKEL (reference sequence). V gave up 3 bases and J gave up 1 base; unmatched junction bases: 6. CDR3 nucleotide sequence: TGTGCCAGCAGCCATTCTGGCAGGGGGTCCTACGAGCAGTACTTC. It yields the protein CASSHSGRGSYEQYF.

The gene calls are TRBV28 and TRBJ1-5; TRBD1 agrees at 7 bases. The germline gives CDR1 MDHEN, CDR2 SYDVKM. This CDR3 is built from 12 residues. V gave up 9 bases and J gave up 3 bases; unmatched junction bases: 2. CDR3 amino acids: CASQGVNQPQHF. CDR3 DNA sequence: TGTGCCAGTCAGGGGGTCAATCAGCCCCAGCATTTT.

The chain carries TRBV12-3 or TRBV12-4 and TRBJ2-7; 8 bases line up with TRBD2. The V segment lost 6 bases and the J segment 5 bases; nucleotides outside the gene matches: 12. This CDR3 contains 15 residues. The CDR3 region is CASSQAAGGLDEQYF. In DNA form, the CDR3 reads TGTGCCAGCAGCCAAGCGGCGGGAGGTCTAGACGAGCAGTACTTC.

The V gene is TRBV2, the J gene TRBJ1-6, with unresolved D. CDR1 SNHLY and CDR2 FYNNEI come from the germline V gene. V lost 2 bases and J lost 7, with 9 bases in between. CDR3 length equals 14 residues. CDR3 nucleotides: TGTGCCAGCAGTGAACGGGTCATGAATTCACCCCTCCACTTT. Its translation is CASSERVMNSPLHF.

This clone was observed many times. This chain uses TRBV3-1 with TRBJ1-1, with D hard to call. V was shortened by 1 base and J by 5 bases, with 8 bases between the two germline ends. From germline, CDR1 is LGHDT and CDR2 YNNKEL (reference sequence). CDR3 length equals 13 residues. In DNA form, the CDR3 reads TGTGCCAGCAGCCAAGGAACAGCGACTGAAGCTTTCTTT. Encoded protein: CASSQGTATEAFF.

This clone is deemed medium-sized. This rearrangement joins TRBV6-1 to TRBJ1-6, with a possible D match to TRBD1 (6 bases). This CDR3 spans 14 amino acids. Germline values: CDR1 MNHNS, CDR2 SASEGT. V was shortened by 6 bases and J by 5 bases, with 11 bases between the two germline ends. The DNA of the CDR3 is TGTGCCAGCAGACGAGGGGGGGATAATTCACCCCTCCACTTT. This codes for CASRRGGDNSPLHF.

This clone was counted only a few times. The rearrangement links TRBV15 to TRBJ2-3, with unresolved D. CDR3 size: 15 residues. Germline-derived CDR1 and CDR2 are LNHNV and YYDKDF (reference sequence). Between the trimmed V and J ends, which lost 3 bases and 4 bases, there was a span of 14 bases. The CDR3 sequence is CATSSYVGFADTQYF. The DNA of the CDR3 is TGTGCCACCAGCAGTTACGTCGGGTTCGCAGATACGCAGTATTTT.

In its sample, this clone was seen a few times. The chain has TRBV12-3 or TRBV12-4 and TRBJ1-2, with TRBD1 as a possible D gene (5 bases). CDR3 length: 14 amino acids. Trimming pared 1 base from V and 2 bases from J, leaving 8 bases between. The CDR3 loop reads CASSLGRENYGYTF. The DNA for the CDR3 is TGTGCCAGCAGTTTAGGCAGGGAGAACTATGGCTACACCTTC.

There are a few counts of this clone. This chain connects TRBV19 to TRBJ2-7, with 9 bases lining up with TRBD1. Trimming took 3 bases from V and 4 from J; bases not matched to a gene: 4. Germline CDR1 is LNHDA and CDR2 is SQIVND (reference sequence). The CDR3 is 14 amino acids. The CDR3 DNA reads TGTGCCAGTAGTATGGGGACAGGGTTATACGAGCAGTACTTC. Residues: CASSMGTGLYEQYF. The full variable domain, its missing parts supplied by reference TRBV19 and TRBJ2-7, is DGGITQSPKYLFRKEGQNVTLSCEQNLNHDAMYWYRQDPGQGLRLIYYSQIVNDFQKGDIAEGYSVSREKKESFPLTVTSAQKNPTAFYLCASSMGTGLYEQYFGPGTRLTVT.

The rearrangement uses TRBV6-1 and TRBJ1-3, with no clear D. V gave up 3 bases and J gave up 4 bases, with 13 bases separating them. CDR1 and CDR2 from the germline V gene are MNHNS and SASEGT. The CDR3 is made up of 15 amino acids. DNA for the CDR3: TGTGCCAGCAGTGACGGGGTCCGACCCGGAAACACCATATATTTT. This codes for CASSDGVRPGNTIYF.

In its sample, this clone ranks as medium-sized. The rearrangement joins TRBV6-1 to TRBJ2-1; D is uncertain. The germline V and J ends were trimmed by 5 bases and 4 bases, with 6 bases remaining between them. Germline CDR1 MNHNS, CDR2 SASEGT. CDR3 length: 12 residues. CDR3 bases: TGTGCCAGCAGTTTCGGATACAATGAGCAGTTCTTC. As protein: CASSFGYNEQFF.

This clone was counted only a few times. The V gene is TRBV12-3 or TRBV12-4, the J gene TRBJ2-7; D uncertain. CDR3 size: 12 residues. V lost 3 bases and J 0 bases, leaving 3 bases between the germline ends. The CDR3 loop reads CASSLGSYEQYF. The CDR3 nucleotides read TGTGCCAGCAGTTTGGGCTCCTACGAGCAGTACTTC.

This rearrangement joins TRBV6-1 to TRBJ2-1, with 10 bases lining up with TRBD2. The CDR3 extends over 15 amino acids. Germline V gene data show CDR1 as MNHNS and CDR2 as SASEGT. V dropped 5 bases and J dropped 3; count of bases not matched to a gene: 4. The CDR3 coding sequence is TGTGCCAGCAGTCCCCTAGCGGGAGACTACAATGAGCAGTTCTTC. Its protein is CASSPLAGDYNEQFF.

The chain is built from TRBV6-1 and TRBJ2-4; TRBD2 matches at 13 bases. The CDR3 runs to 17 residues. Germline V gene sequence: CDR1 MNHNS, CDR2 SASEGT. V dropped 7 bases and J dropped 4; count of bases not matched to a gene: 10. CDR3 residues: CASTGGTSGKGKNIQYF. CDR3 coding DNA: TGTGCCAGCACCGGCGGGACTAGCGGGAAGGGAAAAAACATTCAGTACTTC.

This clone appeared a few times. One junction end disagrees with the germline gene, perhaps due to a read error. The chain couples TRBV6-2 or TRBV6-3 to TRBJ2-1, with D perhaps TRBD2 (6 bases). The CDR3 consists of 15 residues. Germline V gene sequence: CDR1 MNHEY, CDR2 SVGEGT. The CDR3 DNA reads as TGTGCCAGCAGTGGGGGAGGCCTCTCCTACAATGAGCAGTCCTTC. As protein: CASSGGGLSYNEQSF.

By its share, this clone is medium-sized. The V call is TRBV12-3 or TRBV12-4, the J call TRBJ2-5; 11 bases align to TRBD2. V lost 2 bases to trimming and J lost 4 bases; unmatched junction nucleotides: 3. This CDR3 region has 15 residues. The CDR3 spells CASSLRLAGGETQYF. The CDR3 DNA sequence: TGTGCCAGCAGTTTAAGGCTAGCGGGAGGAGAGACCCAGTACTTC.

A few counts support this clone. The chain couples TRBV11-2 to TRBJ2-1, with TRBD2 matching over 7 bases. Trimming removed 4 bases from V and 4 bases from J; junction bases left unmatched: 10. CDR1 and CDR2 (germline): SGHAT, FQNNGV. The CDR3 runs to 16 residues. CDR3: CASSSYRLAQYNEQFF. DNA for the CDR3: TGTGCCAGCAGCTCGTACCGACTAGCACAATACAATGAGCAGTTCTTC.

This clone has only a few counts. DNA of the CDR3: TGTGCCAGCAGCCAAGGAGGGTGGAACACTGAAGCTTTCTTT. This gives the protein CASSQGGWNTEAFF. V and J are TRBV3-1 and TRBJ1-1; no reliable D call. CDR1 and CDR2 (germline): LGHDT, YNNKEL (reference sequence). The germline V and J ends were trimmed by 1 base and 1 base, with 7 bases remaining between them. The CDR3 length is 14 residues.